Following are 19 T cell receptor beta chains from one sample sequenced in a study of T-cell memory formation after mild COVID-19. TCRdb reprocessed the 5' RACE reads via MiXCR and lists one record per CDR3 protein. The sample lists fewer than 350,000 distinct CDR3 sequences; 8% to 10% were seen once. The sample comprised PBMCs or a T cell subset sorted from them (not recorded which). These receptors all stem from a man in his late teens or twenties who had mild COVID-19 (a few samples of this study predate the infection). Cell type and time point are not known.

This clonotype was observed many times. V usage is TRBV20-1 and J usage is TRBJ1-2; D gene ambiguous. V lost 1 base, J lost 4 bases, and 19 bases lay in between. The length of the CDR3 is 16 residues. The germline gives CDR1 DFQATT, CDR2 SNEGSKA (reference sequence). The DNA of the CDR3 is TGCAGTGCTAGAGGATCAGCTGGGCCGACCCTCTATGGCTACACCTTC. Amino acid sequence: CSARGSAGPTLYGYTF.

This clonotype was counted only a few times. A single base separates this from a much larger clone, so it may be a read error. The chain is built from TRBV4-1 and TRBJ1-4, with D tentatively TRBD1 (6 bases). Per the germline V gene, CDR1 is MGHRA and CDR2 is YSYEKL. CDR3 length: 14 amino acids. The DNA for the CDR3 is TGCGCCAGCAGAAATACAGGGAAGTTTGAAAAACTGTGTTTT. It codes for CASRNTGKFEKLCF.

V usage is TRBV6-5 and J usage is TRBJ1-5; 10 bases align to TRBD1. V shed 5 bases, J shed 1 base, and the junction held 5 bases outside the gene matches. CDR1 is MNHEY and CDR2 is SVGAGI in the germline V gene. This CDR3 is built from 16 residues. The CDR3 is CASSLGQGDSNQPQHF. The CDR3 region has the DNA TGTGCCAGCAGTCTAGGACAGGGGGACAGCAATCAGCCCCAGCATTTT.

This clonotype was observed a few times. This chain links TRBV27 with TRBJ1-1; 10 bases agree with TRBD1. The ends lost 9 bases at V and 3 bases at J; junction bases unmatched: 7. Germline V CDR1 and CDR2: MNHEY, SMNVEV (reference sequence). The CDR3 sequence is 14 residues long. DNA for the CDR3: TGTGCCAGTGGACAGGGGGGGGAGGACACTGAAGCTTTCTTT. It translates to CASGQGGEDTEAFF.

This clonotype occurred many times. The chain joins TRBV5-4 to TRBJ2-2, with 10 bases fitting TRBD1. There are 16 residues in the CDR3. The germline gives CDR1 SGHNT, CDR2 YYREEE (reference sequence). J lost 2 bases, V lost 4 bases, and 5 bases had no gene match. CDR3 amino acids: CASSPWTGGNTGELFF. CDR3 DNA sequence: TGTGCCAGCAGCCCATGGACAGGGGGTAACACCGGGGAGCTGTTTTTT.

This clonotype was recorded many times. The genes are TRBV4-1 and TRBJ1-1; D not certain. The germline CDR1 and CDR2 sequences are MGHRA and YSYEKL. This CDR3 comprises 13 residues. V was shortened by 4 bases and J by 1 base, with 7 bases between the two germline ends. DNA of the CDR3: TGCGCCAGCAGCCGGGAGGGGAACACTGAAGCTTTCTTT. Translation gives CASSREGNTEAFF.

This CDR3 is CAWEDGASGTLEQYF. CDR3 nucleotides: TGTGCCTGGGAGGATGGGGCTAGCGGGACACTCGAGCAGTACTTC. The V gene is TRBV30, the J gene TRBJ2-7, with 9 bases that match TRBD2. Germline V CDR1 and CDR2: GTSNPN, SVGIG (reference sequence). The CDR3 runs 15 residues. J was trimmed by 6 bases and V by 5 bases; bases with no gene match: 14.

This chain links TRBV28 with TRBJ2-7; D is uncertain. Trimming removed 6 bases from V and 3 bases from J, with 12 bases in between. Looked up from germline, CDR1 is MDHEN and CDR2 is SYDVKM. The CDR3 has 13 residues. CDR3 loop: CASSPPRGYEQYV. The CDR3 nucleotides are TGTGCCAGCAGCCCCCCCAGAGGCTACGAGCAGTACGTC.

This clonotype has just a few counts. The V and J genes are TRBV25-1 and TRBJ2-3, with D perhaps TRBD1 (7 bases). This CDR3 is 18 amino acids long. Looked up from germline, CDR1 is MGHDK and CDR2 is SYGVNS. V was pared by 3 bases and J by 6 bases, with 25 bases between. The DNA for the CDR3 is TGTGCCAGCAGTGAGACGCAGGGGCAGGGGGGCATTTGGGATACGCAGTATTTT. This sequence encodes CASSETQGQGGIWDTQYF.

This chain uses TRBV7-6 with TRBJ2-3; D uncertain. CDR3 length equals 15 residues. V was pared by 5 bases and J by 0 bases, with 12 bases between. The germline gives CDR1 SGHVS, CDR2 FNYEAQ. CDR3 residues: CASSPGYGSTDTQYF. CDR3 DNA sequence: TGTGCCAGCAGCCCCGGCTACGGGAGCACAGATACGCAGTATTTT.

In its sample, this clonotype was seen once. V gene TRBV28 combines with J gene TRBJ2-7; D could derive from TRBD1 or TRBD2 (5 bases each). This CDR3 has 17 amino acids. Germline loops: CDR1 MDHEN, CDR2 SYDVKM. CDR3 bases: TGTTCGACAACCAGGTATTTCCGTCGGGGCCCAACCTACGAGCAGTACGTC. It yields the protein CSTTRYFRRGPTYEQYV.

This clonotype was seen a few times. V usage is TRBV5-8 and J usage is TRBJ2-1; D call uncertain. This CDR3 is 14 amino acids long. Between the trimmed V and J ends, which lost 4 bases and 3 bases, there was a span of 11 bases. Germline-derived CDR1 and CDR2 are SGHTS and YDEGEE. The CDR3 nucleotides are TGTGCCAGCAGCCCCGAAGCTGGCTACAATGAGCAGTTCTTC. This sequence encodes CASSPEAGYNEQFF.

This clonotype was seen only a few times. The V and J genes are TRBV3-1 and TRBJ2-5; TRBD2 matches 10 bases. Germline V gene lookup returns CDR1 LGHDT and CDR2 YNNKEL (reference sequence). The trim removed 0 bases at V and 3 bases at J, leaving 4 bases unmatched. The CDR3 contains 16 residues. CDR3 DNA: TGTGCCAGCAGCCAAGAGTCCAGCGGGGGGGAAGAGACCCAGTACTTC. Protein sequence: CASSQESSGGEETQYF.

The gene calls are TRBV6-6 and TRBJ2-1; TRBD1 matches at 7 bases. The CDR3 totals 14 residues. The V gene's germline CDR1 is MNHNY and CDR2 SVGAGI (reference sequence). Unmatched junction bases numbered 7, after V lost 8 bases and J lost 3 bases. The CDR3 region has the DNA TGTGCCAGCGCCTCACAGGGGAACTACAATGAGCAGTTCTTC. Its protein is CASASQGNYNEQFF.

The chain combines TRBV7-8 with TRBJ2-7, with TRBD1 matching 7 bases. V lost 1 base, J lost 4 bases, and 4 bases stayed unmatched. In germline, CDR1 is SGHVS, CDR2 FQNEAQ. The CDR3 is 14 residues long. CDR3 sequence (DNA): TGTGCCAGCAGCTTAGAGGCCAGGGGGTACGAGCAGTACTTC. Amino acid sequence: CASSLEARGYEQYF.

The chain recombines TRBV13 with TRBJ2-2; D not resolved. The CDR3 has 12 amino acids. V lost 8 bases to trimming and J lost 6 bases, with 10 bases between them. Germline CDR1 is PRHDT and CDR2 is FYEKMQ (reference sequence). CDR3: CASGRWAGELFF. As DNA, the CDR3 is TGTGCCAGCGGTCGCTGGGCCGGGGAGCTGTTTTTT.

This clonotype was counted a few times. The V and J genes are TRBV24-1 and TRBJ2-7; 10 bases fit TRBD1. The junction had 8 bases not matched to a gene; V was cut back by 7 bases and J by 3 bases. The CDR3 loop spans 15 amino acids. Germline V gene lookup returns CDR1 KGHDR and CDR2 SFDVKD. CDR3 DNA sequence: TGTGCCACCAGCTTTAAGGACAGGGGGTACTACGAGCAGTACGTC. Translation gives CATSFKDRGYYEQYV.

This clonotype was detected only a few times. The chain is built from TRBV20-1 and TRBJ2-3; D uncertain. This CDR3 has 15 residues. Germline CDR1 is DFQATT and CDR2 is SNEGSKA (reference sequence). V was trimmed by 3 bases and J by 1 base, leaving 14 bases between them. Written as DNA, the CDR3 is TGCAGTGCTAGTGGGGTAGGGTCCGGCACAGATACGCAGTATTTT. This gives the protein CSASGVGSGTDTQYF.

Concerning this clonotype: An end of the junction differs from the germline gene, which may be a read error. This chain uses TRBV12-3 or TRBV12-4 with TRBJ2-1; D not resolved. The CDR3 runs 12 residues. For the CDR3, the DNA is TGTGCCAGCAGTTTAGAACGATCGCCGTGGGTCTTC. Encoded protein: CASSLERSPWVF.